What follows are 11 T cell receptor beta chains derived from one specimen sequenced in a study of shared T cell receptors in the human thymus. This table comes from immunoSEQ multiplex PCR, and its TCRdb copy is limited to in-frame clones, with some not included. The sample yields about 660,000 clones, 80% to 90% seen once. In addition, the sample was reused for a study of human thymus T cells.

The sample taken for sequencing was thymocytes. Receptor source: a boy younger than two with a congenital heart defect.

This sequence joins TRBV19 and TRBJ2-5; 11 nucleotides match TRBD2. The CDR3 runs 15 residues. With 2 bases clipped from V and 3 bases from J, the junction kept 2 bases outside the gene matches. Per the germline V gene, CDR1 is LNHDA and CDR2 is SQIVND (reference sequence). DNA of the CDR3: TGTGCCAGTAGTATACCGGGACTAGCGGAAGAGACCCAGTACTTC. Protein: CASSIPGLAEETQYF.

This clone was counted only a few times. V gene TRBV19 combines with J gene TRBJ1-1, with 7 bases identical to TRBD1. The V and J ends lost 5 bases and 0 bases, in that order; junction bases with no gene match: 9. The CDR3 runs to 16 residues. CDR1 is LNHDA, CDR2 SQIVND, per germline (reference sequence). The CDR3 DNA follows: TGTGCCAGTAGTGAACGACAGGGTCCCATGAACACTGAAGCTTTCTTT. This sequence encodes CASSERQGPMNTEAFF.

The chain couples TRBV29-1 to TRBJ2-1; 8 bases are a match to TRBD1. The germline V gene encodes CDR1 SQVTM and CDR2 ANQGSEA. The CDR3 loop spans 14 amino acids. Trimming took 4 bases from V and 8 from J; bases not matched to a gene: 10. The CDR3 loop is CSVVVGQGSYEQFF. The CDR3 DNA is TGCAGCGTTGTGGTCGGACAGGGATCCTATGAGCAGTTCTTC.

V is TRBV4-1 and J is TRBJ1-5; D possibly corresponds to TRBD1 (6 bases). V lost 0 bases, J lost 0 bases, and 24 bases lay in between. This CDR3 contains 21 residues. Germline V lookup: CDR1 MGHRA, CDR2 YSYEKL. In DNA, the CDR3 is TGCGCCAGCAGCCAAGATCCCCAACCAGGACAGATTTGGCTTAGCAATCAGCCCCAGCATTTT. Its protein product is CASSQDPQPGQIWLSNQPQHF.

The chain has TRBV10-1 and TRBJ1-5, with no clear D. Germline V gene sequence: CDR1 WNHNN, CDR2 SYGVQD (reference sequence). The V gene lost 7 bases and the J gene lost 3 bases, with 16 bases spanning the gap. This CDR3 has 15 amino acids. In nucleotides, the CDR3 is TGCGCCAGCACTCCCTCGCTCCAGGTCAATCAGCCCCAGCATTTT. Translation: CASTPSLQVNQPQHF.

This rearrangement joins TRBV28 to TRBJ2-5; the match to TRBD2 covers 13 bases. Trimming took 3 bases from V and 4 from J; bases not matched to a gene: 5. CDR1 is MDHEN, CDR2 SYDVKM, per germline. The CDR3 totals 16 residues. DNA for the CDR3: TGTGCCAGCAGTTTCTCGGGACTAGCGGGGCTAGAGACCCAGTACTTC. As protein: CASSFSGLAGLETQYF.

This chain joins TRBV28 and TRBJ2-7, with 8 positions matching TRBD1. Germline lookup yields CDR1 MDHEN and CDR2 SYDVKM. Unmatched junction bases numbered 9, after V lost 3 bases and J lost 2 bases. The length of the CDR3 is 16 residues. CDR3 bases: TGTGCCAGCAGTTTGCAGGGGGCAAGTCCTCCCTACGAGCAGTACTTC. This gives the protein CASSLQGASPPYEQYF. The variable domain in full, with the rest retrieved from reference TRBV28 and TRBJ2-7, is DVKVTQSSRYLVKRTGEKVFLECVQDMDHENMFWYRQDPGLGLRLIYFSYDVKMKEKGDIPEGYSVSREKKERFSLILESASTNQTSMYLCASSLQGASPPYEQYFGPGTRLTVT.

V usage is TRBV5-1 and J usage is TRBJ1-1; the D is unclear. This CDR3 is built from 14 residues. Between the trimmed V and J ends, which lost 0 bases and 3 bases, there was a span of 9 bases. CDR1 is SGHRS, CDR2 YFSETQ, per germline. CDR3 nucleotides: TGCGCCAGCAGCTTGGTGGTTAGAGACACTGAAGCTTTCTTT. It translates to CASSLVVRDTEAFF.

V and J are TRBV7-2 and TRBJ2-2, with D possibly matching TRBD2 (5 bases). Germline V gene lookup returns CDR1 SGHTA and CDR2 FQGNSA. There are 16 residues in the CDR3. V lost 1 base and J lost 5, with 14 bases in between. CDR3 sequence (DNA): TGTGCCAGCAGCTTAGGGTTAACTAGACTGACCGGGGAGCTGTTTTTT. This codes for CASSLGLTRLTGELFF. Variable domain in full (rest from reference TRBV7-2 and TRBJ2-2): GAGVSQSPSNKVTEKGKDVELRCDPISGHTALYWYRQSLGQGLEFLIYFQGNSAPDKSGLPSDRFSAERTGGSVSTLTIQRTQQEDSAVYLCASSLGLTRLTGELFFGEGSRLTVL.

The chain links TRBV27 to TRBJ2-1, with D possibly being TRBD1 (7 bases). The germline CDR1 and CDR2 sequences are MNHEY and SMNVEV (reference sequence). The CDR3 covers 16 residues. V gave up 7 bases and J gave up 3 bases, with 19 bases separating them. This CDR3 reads CASTQYGQGGYNEQFF. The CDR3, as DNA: TGTGCCAGCACTCAATACGGGCAGGGGGGCTACAATGAGCAGTTCTTC.

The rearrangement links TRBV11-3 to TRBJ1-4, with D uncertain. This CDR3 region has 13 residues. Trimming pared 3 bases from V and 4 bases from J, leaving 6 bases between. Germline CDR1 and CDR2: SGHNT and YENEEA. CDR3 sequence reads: CASSLANNEKLFF. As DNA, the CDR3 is TGTGCCAGCAGCTTGGCAAATAATGAAAAACTGTTTTTT.